The sequence of this T cell receptor beta chain was determined in a study of beta chain features in type 1 diabetes. Notes on the study in general: Naive, central memory and regulatory TCRB repertoires appeared more similar among patients than healthy donors. People with Type 1 diabetes carried modestly yet significantly shorter TCRB CDR3s in all four CD4+ subsets. Whether HLA type affects TCRB rearrangement stayed undetermined in the present work.

Trimming pared 4 bases from V and 0 bases from J, leaving 11 bases between. Germline loops: CDR1 SGHNT, CDR2 YYREEE (reference sequence). The CDR3 consists of 15 residues. This clone was seen a handful of times. Antigen: not known. The study reverse transcribed the entire isolated RNA, so it sequenced expressed TCRB transcripts. For naive, central memory and regulatory T cell samples, reads averaged around 3.6 million. Libraries were prepared by immunoSEQ multiplex PCR; TCRdb keeps only in-frame clonotypes and omits some of them. Here the sample spans just under 150,000 clones, about 13% being singletons.

The chain uses TRBV5-4 and TRBJ2-1; no reliable D call. Sequencing used central memory CD4+ T cells from blood. The receptor was derived from a man aged 18 to 35 with type 1 diabetes. The DNA for the CDR3 is TGTGCCAGCAGCCAGGACCAGAGCTCCTACAATGAGCAGTTCTTC. Protein: CASSQDQSSYNEQFF. Together with reference TRBV5-4 and TRBJ2-1, the CDR3 gives the full variable domain: ETGVTQSPTHLIKTRGQQVTLRCSSQSGHNTVSWYQQALGQGPQFIFQYYREEENGRGNFPPRFSGLQFPNYSSELNVNALELDDSALYLCASSQDQSSYNEQFFGPGTRLTVL.